These T cell receptor beta chains were read from a single sample in a study of neurological immune-mediated disorders. TCRdb recomputed calls from the 5' RACE reads with MiXCR, one row per CDR3 protein. The data show roughly 50,000 distinct CDR3 sequences, with less than 5% seen just once and around 5% held by the top ten. Sequencing used PBMCs. The receptor source for this set is a woman aged 55-70 years with multiple sclerosis. The CDR3 runs from the conserved cysteine through the conserved F or W. The D gene is left open where the match is weak. Clone size, where shown, is once, few, many, or a class for clones that have expanded.

abundance | d_gene | j_gene | v_gene | CDR3aa | CDR3nt
few | TRBD2 | TRBJ2-3 | TRBV7-2 | CASSLRAGGSTYF | TGTGCCAGCAGCTTACGGGCGGGGGGGTCTACGTATTTT
- | - | TRBJ2-1 | TRBV5-1 | CASSFGSDNEQFF | TGCGCCAGCAGCTTCGGATCTGACAATGAGCAGTTCTTC
few | - | TRBJ2-7 | TRBV4-2 | CASSRDMGGVDEQYF | TGTGCCAGCAGCCGAGACATGGGCGGCGTCGACGAGCAGTACTTC
many | TRBD1 | TRBJ2-3 | TRBV12-3/TRBV12-4 | CASSPGTATDTQYF | TGTGCCAGCAGTCCCGGGACAGCGACAGATACGCAGTATTTT
many | TRBD2 | TRBJ2-1 | TRBV6-5 | CASSTSGSEQFF | TGTGCCAGCAGTACTAGCGGGAGCGAGCAGTTCTTC
- | - | TRBJ2-2 | TRBV20-1 | CSAREWVTGELFF | TGCAGTGCTAGAGAGTGGGTCACCGGGGAGCTGTTTTTT
many | - | TRBJ2-1 | TRBV10-3 | CAISDPKFNEQFF | TGTGCCATCAGTGACCCGAAATTCAATGAGCAGTTCTTC
many | - | TRBJ2-3 | TRBV15 | CATSPPGRGTDTQYF | TGTGCCACCAGCCCCCCGGGGAGGGGGACAGATACGCAGTATTTT
many | - | TRBJ2-5 | TRBV7-9 | CASSLGDWGETQYF | TGTGCCAGCAGCTTAGGGGATTGGGGAGAGACCCAGTACTTC
many | - | TRBJ1-2 | TRBV20-1 | CSASWTARGYGYTF | TGCAGTGCTAGCTGGACAGCCCGTGGTTATGGCTACACCTTC
many | - | TRBJ2-3 | TRBV29-1 | CSVGRGTSTDTQYF | TGCAGCGTTGGACGGGGGACGTCCACAGATACGCAGTATTTT
many | TRBD2 | TRBJ2-3 | TRBV10-3 | CASKAGRTDTQYF | TGTGCCAGCAAAGCGGGGCGCACAGATACGCAGTATTTT
many | - | TRBJ1-2 | TRBV4-1 | CASSRAEGLGYGYTF | TGCGCCAGCAGCCGAGCGGAGGGGCTTGGGTATGGCTACACCTTC
many | TRBD2 | TRBJ2-3 | TRBV20-1 | CSAGTSGGGLVDTQYF | TGCAGTGCTGGGACTAGCGGGGGGGGATTGGTAGATACGCAGTATTTT
many | - | TRBJ1-4 | TRBV7-9 | CASSLPGVNEKLFF | TGTGCCAGCAGCTTGCCGGGGGTTAATGAAAAACTGTTTTTT
many | - | TRBJ2-1 | TRBV5-1 | CASSLILTRGEQFF | TGCGCCAGCAGCTTGATTCTAACCCGGGGTGAGCAGTTCTTC
many | TRBD2 | TRBJ2-3 | TRBV5-1 | CASSLASPTSGTQYF | TGCGCCAGCAGCTTGGCCTCACCGACTAGCGGGACGCAGTATTTT
many | TRBD1 | TRBJ1-2 | TRBV5-1 | CASSLAGGQGNGYTF | TGCGCCAGCAGCTTGGCCGGAGGACAGGGGAATGGCTACACCTTC
many | TRBD2 | TRBJ2-2 | TRBV5-1 | CASSLGLATGELFF | TGCGCCAGCAGCTTGGGACTAGCAACCGGGGAGCTGTTTTTT
many | - | TRBJ2-3 | TRBV5-1 | CASSLASLDTQYF | TGCGCCAGCTCCCTGGCGAGTCTGGATACGCAGTATTTT
many | TRBD1 | TRBJ1-2 | TRBV4-1 | CASSRQTGSDYGYTF | TGCGCCAGCAGCCGTCAGACAGGGTCCGACTATGGCTACACCTTC
many | - | TRBJ2-3 | TRBV6-2/TRBV6-3 | CASSKRQGGKYF | TGTGCCAGCAGTAAACGACAGGGAGGCAAGTATTTT
many | - | TRBJ2-1 | TRBV2 | CASSEFLSQDGQFF | TGTGCCAGCAGTGAATTTCTTAGCCAGGATGGGCAGTTCTTC
few | - | TRBJ1-1 | TRBV6-6 | CASSYGGADKIEAFF | TGTGCCAGCAGTTACGGGGGGGCAGATAAGATAGAAGCTTTCTTT
- | TRBD2 | TRBJ2-1 | TRBV10-1 | CASSESGSSYNEQFF | TGCGCCAGCAGTGAAAGCGGGAGCTCCTACAATGAGCAGTTCTTC
- | - | TRBJ2-3 | TRBV18 | CASSPTRSRRTDTQYF | TGTGCCAGCTCACCCACACGGTCCCGTCGGACAGATACGCAGTATTTT
many | - | TRBJ2-1 | TRBV6-5 | CASSYNAQGFVNEQFF | TGTGCCAGCAGTTACAACGCGCAGGGTTTCGTGAATGAGCAGTTCTTC
many | - | TRBJ1-4 | TRBV4-1 | CASSQDYNEKLFF | TGCGCCAGCAGCCAAGATTATAATGAAAAACTGTTTTTT
many | - | TRBJ2-3 | TRBV9 | CASSPESRSITDTQYF | TGTGCCAGCAGCCCCGAAAGTCGGAGCATCACAGATACGCAGTATTTT
few | - | TRBJ2-3 | TRBV20-1 | CSVSRTDTQYF | TGCAGTGTATCGCGAACAGATACGCAGTATTTT
medium-sized | TRBD2 | TRBJ2-1 | TRBV20-1 | CSADTGTSSNEQFF | TGCAGTGCTGATACCGGGACTAGCAGCAATGAGCAGTTCTTC
many | TRBD1 | TRBJ1-2 | TRBV12-3/TRBV12-4 | CASIHSGTGYGYTF | TGTGCCAGCATCCACTCCGGGACAGGCTACGGCTACACCTTC
many | - | TRBJ2-1 | TRBV20-1 | CSASIDRWAYNEQFF | TGCAGTGCTTCAATAGACAGGTGGGCGTACAATGAGCAGTTCTTC
many | TRBD1 | TRBJ2-1 | TRBV7-2 | CASSVQGAAAYNEQFF | TGTGCCAGCAGCGTACAGGGGGCCGCAGCCTACAATGAGCAGTTCTTC
many | - | TRBJ2-2 | TRBV5-1 | CASSQMTGNTGELFF | TGCGCCAGCAGCCAAATGACAGGGAACACCGGGGAGCTGTTTTTT
- | - | TRBJ2-1 | TRBV7-6 | CVSSPRAGEQFF | TGTGTCAGCAGCCCACGGGCTGGTGAGCAGTTCTTC